The 28 T cell receptor beta chains given below trace back to one sample, sequenced in a study of tumor-infiltrating lymphocytes in primary liver carcinoma (dated by TCRdb to the late 2010s). Without any cell sorting, total RNA and DNA were extracted together from about 19-30 mg of bulk tissue using the AllPrep DNA/RNA mini kit. The run used an Illumina HiSeq 2500. TCRbeta-specific cDNA was reverse-transcribed from 500 ng total RNA using a constant-region primer and ProtoScript II reverse transcriptase. Construction of the TCRbeta libraries relied on three nested rounds of multiplex PCR, following a slightly modified ARM-PCR procedure. Each of the first two PCR rounds ran for around 11 cycles using multiplex TRBV1-TRBV30 forward primers together with a Cbeta reverse primer. Using fastp at Q25 and MiXCR, TCRdb reprocessed the public reads and kept productive beta chains. Each entry merges the rows of one CDR3 protein and shows their most common DNA and genes. The sample table holds tens of thousands of distinct CDR3 sequences, of which about 78% were seen once. The ten largest clones represent approximately 25% of the sample.

The specimen sequenced was liver tumor tissue from sampling region 5. The cell subset or site label on this specimen signifies: tumor region T5, tumor centre. Source of these receptors: a middle-aged man with primary liver carcinoma and hepatitis B virus infection.

Details on this clonotype: The conserved phenylalanine or tryptophan normally closing the CDR3 is absent here, so this likely arose from a read error. The DNA is left out, because the CDR3 cannot be placed on it with certainty; the CDR3 is given as TCRdb lists it. The V call is TRBV29-1, the J call TRBJ1-2. Termini included, the CDR3 measures 11 amino acids. CDR1 and CDR2 from the germline V gene are SQVTM and ANQGSEA. The CDR3: CSAILLGGYSL.

This clonotype was seen once. CDR3 sequence (DNA): TGTGCCAGCAGTCCAGAGCGTATCGTGGAGACCCAGTACTTC. Its protein is CASSPERIVETQYF. The chain employs TRBV12-3 or TRBV12-4 and TRBJ2-5; D gene uncertain. The CDR3 has 14 residues. V was pared by 5 bases and J by 5 bases, with 15 bases between.

Note on this clonotype: The CDR3 carries no conserved terminal phenylalanine or tryptophan, so it likely arises from a read error. V is TRBV12-3 or TRBV12-4 and J is TRBJ1-5; D is undetermined. This CDR3 has 15 residues. The CDR3, as DNA: TGTGACAGCAGAGAAGGGCCCGGGAGCAATCAGCCCCAGCATTAT. Its translation: CDSREGPGSNQPQHY.

Concerning this clonotype: The missing conserved phenylalanine or tryptophan at the end of this CDR3 makes a read error likely. No DNA is shown, since the ends of the CDR3 on it are uncertain; the CDR3 is the one TCRdb lists. The chain uses TRBV14 and TRBJ2-1; TRBD1, as called in the table, went unchecked against the DNA. Germline CDR1 is SGHDN and CDR2 is FVKESK. Ends included, the CDR3 has 17 residues. The CDR3 sequence: CASSQEGRGTGYNEEFL.

Notes on this clonotype: Relative to the germline gene, one junction end is altered; a read error may explain this. The V gene is TRBV5-4, the J gene TRBJ1-4, with no clear D. Germline V gives CDR1 SGHNT, CDR2 YYREEE (reference sequence). The CDR3 runs 12 residues. For the CDR3, the DNA is TGTGCCCGCAGCCCGAGTGGGGAAAAACTGTTTTTT. Translated, it gives CARSPSGEKLFF.

Comments on this clonotype: An end of the junction does not agree with germline; a read error may underlie this. The gene calls are TRBV7-9 and TRBJ2-3; TRBD1 or TRBD2 may be the D gene (5 bases each). Germline CDR1 SEHNR, CDR2 FQNEAQ (reference sequence). This CDR3 region has 15 residues. CDR3 protein: CASSPDKDGADTQRF. CDR3 sequence (DNA): TGTGCCAGTAGTCCGGACAAGGACGGGGCAGATACGCAGCGTTTT.

This sequence joins TRBV11-2 and TRBJ2-7, with D tentatively TRBD1 (5 bases). The CDR3 runs to 17 residues. Germline CDR1 reads SGHAT; CDR2 reads FQNNGV. V lost 11 bases and J lost 4, with 30 bases in between. CDR3 sequence reads: CACGSLGAPSTPYEQYF. In DNA, the CDR3 is TGTGCCTGTGGCTCCCTTGGGGCTCCCTCCACCCCTTACGAGCAGTACTTC.

A word on this clonotype: A junction boundary mismatches the germline segment, possibly from a read error. This chain connects TRBV12-3 or TRBV12-4 to TRBJ1-2; weak D call: TRBD1 (5 bases). There are 13 residues in the CDR3. CDR3 in amino acids: CASTSQGGAGYTF. For the CDR3, the DNA is TGTGCCAGCACCTCCCAGGGCGGCGCTGGCTATACCTTC.

As regards this clonotype: Mismatch with germline at one junction end may stem from a read error. The V call is TRBV5-1, the J call TRBJ2-7; TRBD1 is a possible D gene (6 bases). CDR1 SGHRS and CDR2 YFSETQ come from the germline V gene. The CDR3 extends over 13 amino acids. In DNA form, the CDR3 reads TGCGCCAGCTCGGACAGTGGCTCCTACGAGCTGTACTTC. Encoded protein: CASSDSGSYELYF.

This clonotype was found once. In this CDR3 the conserved last residue, phenylalanine or tryptophan, is missing, so a read error is likely. This chain uses TRBV10-1 with TRBJ2-2; no definite D call. V was clipped by 2 bases and J by 7 bases, with 5 bases between them. Germline CDR1 is WNHNN and CDR2 is SYGVQD (reference sequence). This CDR3 comprises 12 residues. CDR3 residues: CASSEIDGELFL. The DNA of the CDR3 is TGCGCCAGCAGTGAGATAGACGGGGAGCTGTTTCTT.

With regard to this clonotype: It may be a read error: a sequence one base away is much more abundant. The chain links TRBV20-1 to TRBJ2-1; D not resolved. V lost 6 bases and J 2 bases, leaving 14 bases between the germline ends. The CDR3 consists of 14 residues. Germline lookup yields CDR1 DFQATT and CDR2 SNEGSKA (reference sequence). The CDR3 spells CSAKPHGPYNEQFF. The CDR3, as DNA: TGCAGTGCCAAGCCCCACGGGCCCTACAATGAGCAGTTCTTC.

This clonotype turned up a few times. The V call is TRBV11-2, the J call TRBJ2-1; D perhaps matches TRBD1 (5 bases). Trimming stripped 1 base from V and 9 bases from J, with 10 bases between. The CDR3 is made up of 13 amino acids. Germline V lookup: CDR1 SGHAT, CDR2 FQNNGV. The CDR3 DNA is TGTGCCAGCAGCTTAGGACAGATTCTTGAGCAGTTCTTC. It specifies CASSLGQILEQFF.

This clonotype appeared once. Since the CDR3 does not end with the conserved phenylalanine or tryptophan, this likely comes from a read error. The chain combines TRBV6-2 or TRBV6-3 with TRBJ2-3, with a weak D call TRBD2 (6 bases). V dropped 10 bases and J dropped 11 bases, with 22 bases sitting between them. The CDR3 runs 13 residues. The germline V gene has CDR1 MNHEY and CDR2 SVGEGT. The CDR3 loop reads CANSPMRDGRQYL. Here the CDR3 DNA reads TGTGCCAACAGCCCCATGCGGGACGGACGGCAGTATTTA.

Notes on this clonotype: Being one base from a much bigger clone, this may be a read error. The chain uses TRBV9 and TRBJ2-1; D is possibly TRBD1 (5 bases). Germline CDR1 reads SGDLS; CDR2 reads YYNGEE. CDR3 length: 15 amino acids. The CDR3 sequence: CASSVRGSSYKEQFF. The CDR3 coding sequence is TGTGCCAGCAGCGTTAGGGGAAGCTCCTACAAAGAGCAGTTCTTC.

Many counts were recorded for this clonotype. J is TRBJ1-5 and V is TRBV28, with D possibly TRBD1 on 5 matching bases. The germline CDR1 and CDR2 sequences are MDHEN and SYDVKM. The CDR3 has 15 residues. V lost 8 bases and J 7 bases, leaving 21 bases between the germline ends. The chain's CDR3 is CASSLRGRGDQPQHF. DNA for the CDR3: TGTGCCAGCTCCCTTAGGGGTCGGGGCGACCAGCCCCAGCATTTT. The whole variable domain, filled in from reference TRBV28 and TRBJ1-5, reads DVKVTQSSRYLVKRTGEKVFLECVQDMDHENMFWYRQDPGLGLRLIYFSYDVKMKEKGDIPEGYSVSREKKERFSLILESASTNQTSMYLCASSLRGRGDQPQHFGDGTRLSIL.

This clonotype was counted at least ten times. Sequence at one end of the junction differs from germline and may be a read error. The chain employs TRBV4-3 and TRBJ2-3, with D tentatively TRBD1 or TRBD2 (6 bases each). Germline V lookup: CDR1 LGHNA, CDR2 YSLEER. The CDR3 extends over 13 amino acids. In DNA, the CDR3 is TGCGCCAACAGCCAAGAGGAGGGGGGTACGCAGTATTTT. Its protein is CANSQEEGGTQYF.

As to this clonotype: Given the absence of the conserved phenylalanine or tryptophan at the CDR3 end, a read error is likely. The J gene is TRBJ1-4, the V gene TRBV14; a weak D match, TRBD1 (5 bases). Germline-derived CDR1 and CDR2 are SGHDN and FVKESK. The CDR3 extends over 13 amino acids. CDR3 in DNA: TGTGCCATCAGCCGGGGGACTGGTGGAAAACTGTTTTTA. It is translated as CAISRGTGGKLFL.

To note about this clonotype: Since no conserved phenylalanine or tryptophan closes the CDR3, a read error is the likely cause. CDR3 nucleotides: TGTGCTAGCAGTTTCAGGGCGTCGGAGCAGCCCCAGCATTCT. It is translated as CASSFRASEQPQHS. The V gene is TRBV12-3 or TRBV12-4, the J gene TRBJ1-5; tentatively, D is TRBD1 (5 bases). This CDR3 has 14 residues.

This chain connects TRBV4-3 to TRBJ2-7; TRBD1 matches 7 bases. Losses at the gene ends were 0 bases for V and 11 bases for J; bases not matched to a gene: 13. The germline V gene has CDR1 LGHNA and CDR2 YSLEER. The CDR3 has 15 residues. CDR3 coding DNA: TGCGCCAGCAGCCAAGATATGGGGACAGTAGACGCGGAGTACTTC. Translation: CASSQDMGTVDAEYF.

Details on this clonotype: A read error may account for a junction end that differs from germline. The V and J genes are TRBV7-3 and TRBJ2-1; D possibly corresponds to TRBD2 (6 bases). There are 13 residues in the CDR3. The V gene's germline CDR1 is SGHTA and CDR2 FQGTGA. CDR3 DNA sequence: TGTGCCAGCAGCTTAACGCAGGGAGGTGAGCAGCTCTTC. Its translation is CASSLTQGGEQLF. Drawing the rest from reference TRBV7-3 and TRBJ2-1, the complete variable domain is GAGVSQTPSNKVTEKGKYVELRCDPISGHTALYWYRQSLGQGPEFLIYFQGTGAADDSGLPNDRFFAVRPEGSVSTLKIQRTERGDSAVYLCASSLTQGGEQLFGPGTRLTVL.

Regarding this clonotype: Its ends do not fully match the called genes, so a read error is possible. The chain uses TRBV12-3 or TRBV12-4 and TRBJ1-1; no reliable D call. This CDR3 comprises 16 residues. The CDR3 region has the DNA TGTGCCAGCAGCTGGATGGTACCTTCGATGAACACTGAAGCTTTCTTC. Translating it yields CASSWMVPSMNTEAFF.

This clonotype was observed a single time. The chain joins TRBV11-3 to TRBJ2-3; D remains unclear. The CDR3 extends over 15 amino acids. Trimming took off 3 bases at V and 3 bases at J, with 13 bases between the two ends. Germline CDR1 reads SGHNT; CDR2 reads YENEEA. CDR3 coding DNA: TGTGCCAGCAGCTTTAGAGAGTGGCGGACAGATACGCAGTATTTT. Translating it yields CASSFREWRTDTQYF.

CDR3: CASSYSLHSDSYEQYF. CDR3 coding DNA: TGTGCCAGCAGTTACTCGTTACATTCAGACTCCTACGAGCAGTACTTC. The chain joins TRBV6-2 or TRBV6-3 to TRBJ2-7; no clear D. CDR3 length equals 16 residues. Trimming pared 0 bases from V and 0 bases from J, leaving 12 bases between. Per the germline V gene, CDR1 is MNHEY and CDR2 is SVGEGT.

By share, this clonotype counts as medium-sized. The V call is TRBV4-3, the J call TRBJ2-6, with 7 positions matching TRBD1. Germline CDR1 is LGHNA and CDR2 is YSLEER. The CDR3 loop spans 15 amino acids. V lost 4 bases to trimming and J lost 2 bases; unmatched junction nucleotides: 2. In nucleotides, the CDR3 is TGCGCCAGCAGCCGTCAGGGGGCTGGGGCCAACGTCCTGACTTTC. Its translation: CASSRQGAGANVLTF.

Many counts were recorded for this clonotype. The rearrangement uses TRBV4-1 and TRBJ2-1; D is undetermined. The CDR3 sequence is 16 residues long. V lost 0 bases and J 4 bases, leaving 13 bases between the germline ends. Germline values: CDR1 MGHRA, CDR2 YSYEKL. The CDR3: CASSQESATQYNEQFF. The DNA for the CDR3 is TGCGCCAGCAGCCAAGAGTCAGCGACCCAATACAATGAGCAGTTCTTC.

Points on this clonotype: A much larger clone is a single base away; this may be a read error. The chain combines TRBV18 with TRBJ2-3; no clear D. This CDR3 spans 11 amino acids. The V gene lost 7 bases and the J gene lost 3 bases, with 5 bases spanning the gap. Germline CDR1 and CDR2: KGHSH and LQKENI. The CDR3 sequence is CASLPTDTQYF. The DNA of the CDR3 is TGTGCCAGCTTACCGACAGATACGCAGTATTTT. The variable domain in full, completed from reference TRBV18 and TRBJ2-3, reads NAGVMQNPRHLVRRRGQEARLRCSPMKGHSHVYWYRQLPEEGLKFMVYLQKENIIDESGMPKERFSAEFPKEGPSILRIQQVVRGDSAAYFCASLPTDTQYFGPGTRLTVL.

This clonotype was counted ten times or more. The chain has TRBV5-1 and TRBJ2-7, with 7 nucleotides matching TRBD1. V lost 0 bases and J lost 5; bases outside the gene matches: 5. Germline V gives CDR1 SGHRS, CDR2 YFSETQ. The CDR3 consists of 14 residues. CDR3 sequence (DNA): TGCGCCAGCAGCTTGGGACAGGGTAGGGACGAGCAGTACTTC. Protein product: CASSLGQGRDEQYF.

Concerning this clonotype itself: This may be a read error, as it is one base from a much larger clone. The chain employs TRBV18 and TRBJ2-7, with D hard to call. CDR1 and CDR2 from the germline V gene are KGHSH and LQKENI. The CDR3 is made up of 15 amino acids. The CDR3 here is CASLPPSAGSYEQYF. CDR3 nucleotides: TGTGCCAGCTTACCACCCAGCGCAGGAAGCTACGAGCAGTACTTC.